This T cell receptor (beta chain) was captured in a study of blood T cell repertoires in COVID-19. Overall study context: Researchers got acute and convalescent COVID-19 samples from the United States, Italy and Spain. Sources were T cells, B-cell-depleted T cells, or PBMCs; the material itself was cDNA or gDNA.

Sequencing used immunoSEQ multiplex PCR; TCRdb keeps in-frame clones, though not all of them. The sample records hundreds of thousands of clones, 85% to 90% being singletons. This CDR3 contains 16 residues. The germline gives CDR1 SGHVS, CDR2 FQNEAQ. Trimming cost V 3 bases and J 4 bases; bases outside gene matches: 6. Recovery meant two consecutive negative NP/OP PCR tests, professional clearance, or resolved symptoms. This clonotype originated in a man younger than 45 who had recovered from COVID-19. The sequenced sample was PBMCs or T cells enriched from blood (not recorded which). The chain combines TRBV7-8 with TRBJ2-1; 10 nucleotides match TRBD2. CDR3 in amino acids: CASSFLLAGPYNEQFF. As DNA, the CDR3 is TGTGCCAGCAGCTTCTTACTAGCGGGGCCATACAATGAGCAGTTCTTC.